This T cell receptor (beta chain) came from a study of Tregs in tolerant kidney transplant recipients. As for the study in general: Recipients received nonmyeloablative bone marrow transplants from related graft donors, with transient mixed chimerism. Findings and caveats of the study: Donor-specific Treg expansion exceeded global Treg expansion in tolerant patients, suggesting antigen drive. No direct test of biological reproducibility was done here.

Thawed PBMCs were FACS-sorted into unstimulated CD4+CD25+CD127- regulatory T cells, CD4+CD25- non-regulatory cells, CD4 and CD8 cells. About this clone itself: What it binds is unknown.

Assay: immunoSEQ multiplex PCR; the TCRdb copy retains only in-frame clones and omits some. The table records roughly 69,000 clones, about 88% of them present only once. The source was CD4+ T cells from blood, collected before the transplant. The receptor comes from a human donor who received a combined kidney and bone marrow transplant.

CDR3 region: CASSLVRTGELFF. Written as DNA, the CDR3 is TGTGCCAGCAGCTTGGTGCGAACAGGGGAACTGTTTTTT. The V call is TRBV7-2, the J call TRBJ1-4; 7 nucleotides agree with TRBD1. Germline V gene lookup returns CDR1 SGHTA and CDR2 FQGNSA. V was clipped by 3 bases and J by 12 bases; unmatched bases: 7. The CDR3 length is 13 residues.